This T cell receptor beta chain was sequenced for a study of T cell responses to AZD1222 COVID-19 vaccine. On this clone itself: The antigen remains undetermined.

Germline CDR1 reads MDHEN; CDR2 reads SYDVKM. With V trimmed by 4 bases and J by 6 bases, 6 bases remained unmatched. This CDR3 region has 14 residues. Researchers grouped second doses given at about 4 or about 12 weeks into one pool. Sequenced by immunoSEQ multiplex PCR; TCRdb stores in-frame clones only, minus some. The sample has 95,000 to 150,000 clones, approximately 92% seen once. Whole-study findings and limits: Every sample of the repertoires postdated the peak T cell response. Vaccination with two AZD1222 doses was followed by a rise in Spike-specific TCR breadth and depth.

This rearrangement joins TRBV28 to TRBJ2-5, with 9 bases fitting TRBD1. The starting material was peripheral blood, obtained 28 days after the second AZD1222 dose. This clonotype was sampled from an adult who received the AZD1222 COVID-19 vaccine. CDR3 amino acids: CASSSRDREKTQYF. As DNA, the CDR3 is TGTGCCAGCAGTTCACGGGACAGGGAGAAGACCCAGTACTTC. The full variable domain, its missing parts supplied by reference TRBV28 and TRBJ2-5, is DVKVTQSSRYLVKRTGEKVFLECVQDMDHENMFWYRQDPGLGLRLIYFSYDVKMKEKGDIPEGYSVSREKKERFSLILESASTNQTSMYLCASSSRDREKTQYFGPGTRLLVL.